This T cell receptor beta chain was sequenced for a study of T cells in Graves' hyperthyroidism and ophthalmopathy. This clonotype was seen many times. Its cognate antigen is unknown. Study results and caveats: Researchers found most expanded thyroid clonotypes above 0.001 in blood as well.

Using RNA transcripts as the source, TCR beta CDR3 regions were amplified. An initial round of RT-PCR targeting the TCR CDR3 relied on the HTBI primer set. TCRdb reanalysed the multiplex PCR reads using MiXCR and keeps one entry per CDR3 protein. The repertoire holds around 500,000 distinct CDR3 sequences, with about 22% as singletons. The sequence derives from a woman between 70 and 85 years old with Graves' ophthalmopathy. The sequencing sample was made of blood.

CDR3: CASSLNGGTQYF. In DNA form, the CDR3 reads TGTGCCAGCAGCTTAAACGGTGGTACGCAGTATTTT. The chain is built from TRBV7-3 and TRBJ2-3; no reliable D call. This CDR3 spans 12 amino acids. Deletions cut 1 base from V and 8 bases from J, with 7 bases between. Germline CDR1 and CDR2: SGHTA and FQGTGA.